The clone carrying this T cell receptor (beta chain) turned up a few times. Its antigen is not identified. This CDR3 comprises 15 residues. V was trimmed by 7 bases and J by 4 bases, leaving 20 bases between them. CDR1 MNHNS and CDR2 SASEGT come from the germline V gene. These data come from a study of CD8 T cells in ankylosing spondylitis. Study-level points and caveats: Certain motif variants had earlier been reported in reactive arthritis synovial fluid and blood.

In TCRdb, the 5' RACE reads were re-called with MiXCR into one record per CDR3 protein. The sample carries approximately 150,000 distinct CDR3 sequences, about a third recorded once. The sequenced sample was synovial fluid, either unsorted or a sorted T cell fraction (not recorded which). The chain has TRBV6-1 and TRBJ2-7, with D hard to call. The TCR was taken from a male donor with ankylosing spondylitis. The CDR3 loop reads CASTPLTDGRYEQYF. The CDR3 region has the DNA TGTGCCAGCACCCCCCTCACGGACGGTCGGTACGAGCAGTACTTC.